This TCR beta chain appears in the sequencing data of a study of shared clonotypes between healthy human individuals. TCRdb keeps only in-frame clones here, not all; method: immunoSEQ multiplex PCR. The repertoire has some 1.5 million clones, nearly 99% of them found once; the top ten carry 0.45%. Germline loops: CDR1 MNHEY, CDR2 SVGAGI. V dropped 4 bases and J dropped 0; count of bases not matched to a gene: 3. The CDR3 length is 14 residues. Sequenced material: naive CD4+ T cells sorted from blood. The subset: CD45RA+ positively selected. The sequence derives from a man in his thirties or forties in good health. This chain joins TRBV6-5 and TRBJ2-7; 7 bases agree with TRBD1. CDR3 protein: CASSFRDSSYEQYF. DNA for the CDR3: TGTGCCAGCAGTTTCCGGGACAGCTCCTACGAGCAGTACTTC.